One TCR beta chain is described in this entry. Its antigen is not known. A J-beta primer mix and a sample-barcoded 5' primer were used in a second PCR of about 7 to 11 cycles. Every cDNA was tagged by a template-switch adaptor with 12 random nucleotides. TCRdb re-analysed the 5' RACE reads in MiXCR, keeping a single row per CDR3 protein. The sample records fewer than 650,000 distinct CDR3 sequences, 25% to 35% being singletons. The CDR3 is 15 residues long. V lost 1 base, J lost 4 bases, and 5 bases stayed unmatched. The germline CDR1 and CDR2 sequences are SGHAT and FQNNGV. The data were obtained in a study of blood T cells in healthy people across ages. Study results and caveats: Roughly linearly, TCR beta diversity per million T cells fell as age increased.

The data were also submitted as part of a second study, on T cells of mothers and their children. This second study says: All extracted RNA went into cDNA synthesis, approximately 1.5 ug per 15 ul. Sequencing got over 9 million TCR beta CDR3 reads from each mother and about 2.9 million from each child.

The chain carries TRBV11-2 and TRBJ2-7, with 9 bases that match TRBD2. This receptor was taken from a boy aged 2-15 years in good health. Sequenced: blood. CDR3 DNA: TGTGCCAGCAGCTTAGCGACTAGCGGCGGTTACGAGCAGTACTTC. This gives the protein CASSLATSGGYEQYF.